The T cell receptor (beta chain) described here comes from a study of beta chain features in type 1 diabetes. Whole-study results and caveats: Patients with type 1 diabetes showed fewer VDJ junction insertions and more deletions. Shortening that was moderate but significant affected the TCRB CDR3s of Type 1 diabetes patients in all four CD4+ subsets.

This clone appeared a few times. The antigen is unknown. Of the isolated RNA, all was reverse transcribed, and so the sequenced material was expressed TCRB transcripts. Regulatory, naive and central memory T cell samples averaged approximately 3.3 million reads. The data were produced by immunoSEQ multiplex PCR, yet TCRdb's version contains in-frame clones alone and is incomplete. The sample consists of 300,000 to 400,000 clones, roughly 14% of them appearing once. CDR1 MDHEN and CDR2 SYDVKM come from the germline V gene. V lost 8 bases, J lost 4 bases, and 11 bases lay in between. The CDR3 extends over 13 amino acids.

This receptor was taken from a young woman with type 1 diabetes. V is TRBV28 and J is TRBJ2-2; D ambiguous. The sample consisted of naive CD4+ T cells from blood. The CDR3 spells CASLLIGTGELFF. CDR3 sequence (DNA): TGTGCCAGCCTCCTCATCGGCACCGGGGAGCTGTTTTTT.